This T cell receptor beta chain derives from a study of cytomegalovirus exposure and HLA in healthy donors. Overall study: Genotyping showed around 80% of 398 donors falling in the Caucasian-associated ancestry cluster.

With 60 Vbeta and 13 Jbeta primers, the PCR was carried out. The repertoire was sequenced with immunoSEQ multiplex PCR; TCRdb's copy has only in-frame clones and lacks some. The sample shows roughly 110,000 clones, approximately 74% of them seen only once. The material sequenced was PBMCs. This receptor was identified in a woman between 40 and 50 years old in good health and CMV-seropositive.

In DNA form, the CDR3 reads TGTGCCTGGAGTAGGGGCGATCTTCAGCCCCAGCATTTT. This encodes CAWSRGDLQPQHF. The V call is TRBV30, the J call TRBJ1-5; perhaps TRBD1 as D (5 bases). From germline, CDR1 is GTSNPN and CDR2 SVGIG (reference sequence). This CDR3 comprises 13 residues. Trimming shortened V by 2 bases and J by 6 bases, and 11 bases separated the two germline ends.